The present entry profiles one T cell receptor beta chain with its context. Its target is not known. This sample was included in a study of a mutant IDH1 vaccine in newly diagnosed glioma. Study information: Either 4-6 weeks after radiotherapy alone or alongside temozolomide, vaccination was begun. Every participant had undergone radiotherapy, temozolomide, or both before, and most underwent both. Treated patients had a mean age of 40.4 years and a sex split that was approximately 62% male and about 40% female. Whole-study findings and limits: Pseudoprogression apparently lacked any relation to changes in top peripheral T cell clonotypes.

TCRdb's table, derived via immunoSEQ multiplex PCR, lists solely in-frame clones and lacks some. Here the sample spans around 84,000 clones, about 81% being singletons. Time point of the sample: week 47, end of study. Every vaccination contained 300 ug of the mutant IDH1 20-mer peptide and was paired with topical imiquimod. Germline V lookup: CDR1 SGHTA, CDR2 FQGNSA. Trimming removed 1 base at V and 0 bases at J, with 4 bases between. The CDR3 runs 14 residues. The source material was PBMCs, sampled from a glioma patient whose treatment included an IDH1 peptide vaccine. The gene calls are TRBV7-2 and TRBJ1-3; D remains ambiguous. The origin of this receptor is a man in his forties with glioma. The CDR3 nucleotides are TGTGCCAGCAGCTTAGAGAGCTCTGGAAACACCATATATTTT. The encoded protein is CASSLESSGNTIYF.